This is a list of T cell receptor beta chains from one sample in a study of spatial heterogeneity in lung cancer. MiXCR was run by TCRdb on the 5' RACE reads, yielding one entry per CDR3 protein. The repertoire consists of about 48,000 distinct CDR3 sequences, with under 6% occurring once and the leading ten covering approximately 10%. This sample comprised PBMCs, obtained at surgery. The receptors were sampled from a male donor with early-stage non-small cell lung cancer. Each CDR3 is given with its conserved first and last residue. A D gene is named only where the DNA matches it firmly. A clone size is listed for some rows: how often the clone was seen (once, few, many), or a class if it is expanded.

TRBJ2-1,TRBD2,TRBV20-1,many,TGCTCTGGGACTAGCGCCTCCTACAATGAGCAGTTCTTC,CSGTSASYNEQFF
TRBJ2-5,TRBD1,TRBV6-2/TRBV6-3,many,TGTGCCATCGGCGGTGAGGGGGCACAAGAGACCCAGTACTTC,CAIGGEGAQETQYF
TRBJ2-7,TRBD1,TRBV28,many,TGTGCCAGCAGTTCGACAGGGTATGACTACGAGCAGTACTTC,CASSSTGYDYEQYF
TRBJ1-3,.,TRBV6-6,.,TGTGCCAGCAGTCCATCGACAGACTCTGGAAACACCATATATTTT,CASSPSTDSGNTIYF
TRBJ1-1,TRBD1,TRBV18,many,TGTGCCAGCTCACAAGGGACAGTTACGAACACTGAAGCTTTCTTT,CASSQGTVTNTEAFF
TRBJ1-2,.,TRBV28,many,TGTGCCAGCAGTCGTCTACAGGGCTATGGCTACACCTTC,CASSRLQGYGYTF
TRBJ2-2,.,TRBV30,many,TGTGCCTGGAGGGGAAACCAGGGCGGGGAGCTGTTTTTT,CAWRGNQGGELFF
TRBJ1-5,.,TRBV7-9,many,TGTGCCAGCAGCCCCGGGGGACTACAGCCCCAGCATTTT,CASSPGGLQPQHF
TRBJ2-1,.,TRBV6-1,.,TGTGCCAGCAGCCCAGTCCGAATGAGCTCCTTCAATGAGCAGTTCTTC,CASSPVRMSSFNEQFF
TRBJ2-7,TRBD2,TRBV3-1,.,TGTGCCAGCAGCCCAAGAGGTGGCGGGAGCGTTTACGAGCAGTACTTC,CASSPRGGGSVYEQYF
TRBJ2-2,.,TRBV5-1,many,TGCGCCAGCAGCTTGGGTGGAATGAACACCGGGGAGCTGTTTTTT,CASSLGGMNTGELFF
TRBJ2-7,TRBD2,TRBV3-1,many,TGTGCCAGCAGCCAAGGACTAGCGGGAGGGGAGGGAGAGCAGTACTTC,CASSQGLAGGEGEQYF
TRBJ2-1,TRBD2,TRBV6-6,many,TGTGCCAGCAGTTACCTGACAGATCCACGGGGGGATGAGCAGTTCTTC,CASSYLTDPRGDEQFF
TRBJ1-4,TRBD1,TRBV7-9,many,TGTGCCAGCAGAGACAGGGCAGGCCTTGAAAAACTGTTTTTT,CASRDRAGLEKLFF
TRBJ2-7,TRBD2,TRBV5-4,.,TGTGCCAGCAGCTCCGGCGGGAGAACCTACGAGCAGTACTTC,CASSSGGRTYEQYF
TRBJ1-2,.,TRBV6-2/TRBV6-3,many,TGTGCCAGCAGTTACACAGGAGCTTCCTATGGCTACACCTTC,CASSYTGASYGYTF
TRBJ2-7,TRBD2,TRBV28,many,TGTGCCAGCAGTTACTCAGCGGGACCAACCTACGAGCAGTACTTC,CASSYSAGPTYEQYF
TRBJ1-5,.,TRBV12-3/TRBV12-4,many,TGTGCCAGCAGTTTCCGCGGGACCCAGAGGCCCCAGCATTTT,CASSFRGTQRPQHF
TRBJ2-7,TRBD2,TRBV7-2,many,TGTGCCAGCAGCTCAGTGAGCGGGAGGGACTCCGAGCAGTACTTC,CASSSVSGRDSEQYF
TRBJ2-5,TRBD2,TRBV12-3/TRBV12-4,few,TGTGCCAGCACCCGAGGAACCCTAGCGGGAGAGACCCAGTACTTC,CASTRGTLAGETQYF
TRBJ1-2,.,TRBV6-6,many,TGTGCCAGCAGTTATTCAAAAGTGTATGGCTACACCTTC,CASSYSKVYGYTF
TRBJ1-1,TRBD1,TRBV6-6,many,TGTGCCAGCAGTTACGGGGACAGTGGGCCTTTCTTT,CASSYGDSGPFF
TRBJ1-5,.,TRBV25-1,many,TGTGCCAGCAGTGAGAGGGCGAACAATCAGCCCCAGCATTTT,CASSERANNQPQHF
TRBJ2-7,.,TRBV27,many,TGTGCCAGCAGAAGCGGGACACTCTCCTACGAGCAGTACTTC,CASRSGTLSYEQYF
TRBJ1-5,.,TRBV20-1,many,TGCAGTGCCACCTTGGGCAATCAGCCCCAGCATTTT,CSATLGNQPQHF
TRBJ1-6,.,TRBV12-3/TRBV12-4,.,TGTGCCAGCAGTTTATGGCATCTTAATTCACCCCTCCACTTT,CASSLWHLNSPLHF
TRBJ2-7,.,TRBV12-3/TRBV12-4,many,TGTGCCAGCAGGCGAGGTCCCGCCGACCAGTACTTC,CASRRGPADQYF
TRBJ2-7,.,TRBV25-1,many,TGTGCCAGCAGTGGGAAGACGGGAAAGAACCACGAGCAGTACTTC,CASSGKTGKNHEQYF
TRBJ1-1,.,TRBV5-1,many,TGCGCCAGCAGCTTGGAAGGAAGGGGTTTAACTGAAGCTTTCTTT,CASSLEGRGLTEAFF
TRBJ2-7,.,TRBV4-1,many,TGCGCCAGCAGCCAATCACGGGCGGGACCGCCGTCCTACGAGCAGTACTTC,CASSQSRAGPPSYEQYF
TRBJ2-7,.,TRBV20-1,many,TGCAGTGCTAGAGTCAAGGGCCGCAGCTCCTACGAGCAGTACTTC,CSARVKGRSSYEQYF
TRBJ2-3,TRBD2,TRBV5-1,many,TGCGCCAGCAGCTCTGCCGGGACTAGCGGGAGCACAGATACGCAGTATTTT,CASSSAGTSGSTDTQYF
TRBJ2-7,.,TRBV6-5,many,TGTGCCAGCAGTTACTCGACCGGCGAGCAGTACTTC,CASSYSTGEQYF
TRBJ2-7,TRBD1,TRBV29-1,many,TGCAGCGTCGGGACAGCGGAAAGCTCCTACGAGCAGTACTTC,CSVGTAESSYEQYF
TRBJ2-2,.,TRBV21-1,many,.,CASSKVGTAPLTPGSCFF
TRBJ2-2,TRBD2,TRBV19,many,TGTGCCAGTAGTTGGGGCGGGAGCGCCGGGGAGCTGTTTTTT,CASSWGGSAGELFF
TRBJ2-7,.,TRBV13,many,TGTGCCAGCAGCTCCCCGGATAGCTCAGAGGAGCAGTACTTC,CASSSPDSSEEQYF
TRBJ1-4,.,TRBV4-1,many,TGCGCCAGCAGCCAGTGGACTAATGAAAAACTGTTTTTT,CASSQWTNEKLFF
TRBJ2-7,.,TRBV19,many,TGTGCCACCTCACTAGCTGTGAGCTCCTACGAGCAGTACTTC,CATSLAVSSYEQYF
TRBJ2-3,.,TRBV6-1,many,TGTGCCAGCAGTGCTCGGACTCGTCCTTTCACAGATACGCAGTATTTT,CASSARTRPFTDTQYF
TRBJ2-1,.,TRBV6-4,many,TGTGCCAGCAGTGACTTGCCCTTCTACAATGAGCAGTTCTTC,CASSDLPFYNEQFF
TRBJ1-2,.,TRBV19,many,TGTGCCAGTAGTCCCTACAGGGTTGCCGATGGCTACACCTTC,CASSPYRVADGYTF
TRBJ2-2,.,TRBV7-8,many,TGTGCCAGCAGCTGGTTACGGATACTAGCTTTGAACACCGGGGAGCTGTTTTTT,CASSWLRILALNTGELFF
TRBJ2-2,.,TRBV7-9,many,TGTGCCAGCAGCAAACCGAGGACCGGGAACACCGGGGAGCTGTTTTTT,CASSKPRTGNTGELFF
TRBJ1-1,.,TRBV19,many,TGTGCCAGTATCCCCCGCGAGAGGCTGAACACTGAAGCTTTCTTT,CASIPRERLNTEAFF
TRBJ2-1,.,TRBV5-1,many,TGCGCCAGCAGCAGCGGGTACTCCTACAATGAGCAGTTCTTC,CASSSGYSYNEQFF
TRBJ2-7,.,TRBV7-3,many,TGTGCCAGCAGCTTTCAACGGGGACCAGCCTACGAGCAGTACTTC,CASSFQRGPAYEQYF
TRBJ1-6,.,TRBV4-1,many,TGCGCCAGCAGCCTCCCCCGGACCAATTCACCCCTCCACTTT,CASSLPRTNSPLHF
TRBJ1-1,.,TRBV20-1,.,TGCAGTGCTAGGCCCACAGGAACAATGAACACTGAAGCTTTCTTT,CSARPTGTMNTEAFF
TRBJ2-3,.,TRBV7-6,many,TGTGCCAGCAGCTTAGTCAGCTTCACAGATACGCAGTATTTT,CASSLVSFTDTQYF
TRBJ2-4,.,TRBV20-1,many,TGCAGTGCTAGAGAAGGGGTTCTGGCCAAAAACATTCAGTACTTC,CSAREGVLAKNIQYF
TRBJ1-6,.,TRBV7-8,many,TGTGCCAGCAGGTTCGTGGACAGAAATTCACCCCTCCACTTT,CASRFVDRNSPLHF